The next 2 T cell receptor beta chains were all read from a single sample in a study of OX40 agonist ivuxolimab in advanced cancers. The protocol was immunoSEQ multiplex PCR, while the TCRdb copy is restricted to in-frame clones and leaves out a portion. The sample consists of about 32,000 clones, 80% to 90% of them appearing once. Material: CD4+ or CD8+ T cells sorted from blood, obtained in a trial of the OX40 agonist ivuxolimab. The source is an adult with an advanced solid tumor such as melanoma, head and neck, liver or kidney cancer.

This chain joins TRBV4-2 and TRBJ1-2; a weak D match, TRBD1 (5 bases). The CDR3 contains 14 residues. The ends were cut back, 4 bases at V and 8 bases at J, with 17 bases in the middle. The germline gives CDR1 LGHNA, CDR2 YNFKEQ. DNA of the CDR3: TGTGCCAGCAGCCCCCTAGGGGCCTTCGGGGGCTACACCTTC. Protein sequence: CASSPLGAFGGYTF.

This chain uses TRBV5-4 with TRBJ1-5; 8 nucleotides line up with TRBD1. V was pared by 4 bases and J by 5 bases, with 11 bases of the junction left unmatched. Per germline, CDR1 SGHNT and CDR2 YYREEE (reference sequence). The CDR3 is 16 amino acids. The CDR3 sequence: CASSLESQGAYQPQHF. CDR3 bases: TGTGCCAGCAGCCTGGAAAGCCAGGGGGCGTATCAGCCCCAGCATTTT.